This record concerns one TCR beta chain sequence. The V end lost 3 bases, the J end lost 0 bases, and 6 bases lay between the germline ends. This CDR3 contains 13 residues. Germline V CDR1 and CDR2: ENHRY, SYGVKD. This specimen belongs to a study of CD8+CD57+ T cells in acquired aplastic anemia. The TCR beta profiling, which covered VDJ combination and CDR3 sequence, was carried out using genomic DNA as the template. TCRdb reanalysed the reads using MiXCR and keeps one entry per CDR3 protein. The repertoire holds a few hundred thousand distinct CDR3 sequences, with about 56% as singletons. This receptor was identified in a human donor with severe aplastic anemia or a healthy control (not recorded which). Sequenced: sorted CD4+, CD8+, or CD8+CD57+ T cells (not recorded which) from PBMCs. This sequence joins TRBV10-3 and TRBJ2-7; a weak D match, TRBD2 (6 bases). CDR3 sequence: CAISDGSSYEQYF. CDR3 in DNA: TGTGCCATCAGTGACGGGAGCTCCTACGAGCAGTACTTC.